The text below deals with one T cell receptor (beta chain). This clonotype was counted at least ten times. Its binding antigen is unknown. Base-call qualities are not available, and no considerably larger clone is one nucleotide away. Only healthy Caucasian donors were included. The twin cohort consisted of three pairs of female monozygotic twins, all aged about 18 to 29 years. The RNA used for TCR libraries was isolated from peripheral blood mononuclear cells. The data were taken from a study of identical twins (dated by TCRdb to the mid-2010s). Concerning the study at large: The study deep-sequenced TCR alpha and beta repertoires from monozygotic twins, unrelated adults of various ages and cord blood to test whether fetal clonotypes persist. Replicate twin experiments were performed at different times using different library preparation protocols to rule out contamination. Broader findings and caveats from the paper: Abundant cord blood beta clonotypes had fewer insertions, young adult naive repertoires showed a similar but weaker trend, and memory repertoires showed no such trend. Compared with coincidental sharing between unrelated individuals, out-of-frame TCR alpha sequences shared between twins showed an excess of sequences with low generation probability. Invariant T cells such as MAIT and iNKT could partly confound zero-insertion analyses, although diverse VJ usage argued against such confounding for most clonotypes. The excess sharing between twins in beta out-of-frame sequences was weaker because fewer shared sequences reduced the signal-to-noise ratio. Recombination models systematically underestimated out-of-frame TCR alpha sharing in monozygotic twins but agreed with sharing between unrelated individuals. Because the same donors could not be followed over many years, the conclusions relied on cross-sectional statistical analysis.

V lost 0 bases and J lost 9 bases; the stretch between them is 18 bases long. CDR1 is given as DFQATT and CDR2 as SNEGSKA, both from the germline V gene (reference sequence). The CDR3 goes from the cysteine to the phenylalanine over 15 residues. Only the CDR3 region is kept as DNA, spanning 45 bases read in frame from base 1. The library was made by 5' RACE. Sequenced using an Illumina HiSeq 2000. A universal primer binding site was added through template switching, and the final cDNA carried a unique molecular identifier so that TCR cDNA molecules could be counted accurately. First-strand cDNA for TCR alpha and beta chains was synthesized from specific primers in the conserved constant-segment region. Each cDNA library was double barcoded, with a SMART-Mk sample barcode plus Illumina barcodes, to control for contamination. TruSeq adapter sequences and Illumina sample barcodes were added in two successive PCR steps. Sequencing of the TCR alpha and beta cDNA libraries was done on the Illumina HiSeq platform using custom primers. For the original study's pipeline: MiGEC was used to process raw reads and extract unique molecular identifiers, and MiXCR was used to find CDR3 positions. For each individual, recombination models were inferred using an EM algorithm with the repgenHMM and IGoR tools. Shared clonotypes were analyzed with the tcR package in R, and sharing was normalized by the product of cloneset sizes. Out-of-frame nonproductive sequences were analyzed to study raw recombination free of thymic and clonal selection effects. Using fastp trimming at Q25 and MiXCR clonotype assembly, TCRdb reanalyzed the public sequencing data and kept in-frame beta chains. Merged by CDR3 protein, the rows form single entries marked with the most common genes and DNA. These V and J calls rely on TCRdb rather than the paper's analysis. The sample table contains approximately 680,000 distinct CDR3 sequences; only one count was recorded for 7.1% of them. The top ten constitute roughly 1.6% of the sample.

The same specimen was also included in a second study, on yellow fever vaccine responses in identical twins. As that second study puts it: According to the authors, the vaccine-induced T cell response in identical twins seemed to be partly convergent and partly specific to each individual. Focusing on identical twins, the study followed the T cell clones that responded to the vaccine, and did so with precision.

The sequencing input was PBMCs. The chain is encoded by TRBV20-1 joined to TRBJ2-1, with a weak D call of TRBD1 (6 bases match). The source is a young woman in good health. The encoded CDR3 is CSARDRLTGSLEQFF. The sequence in DNA is TGCAGTGCTAGAGACAGATTAACAGGGTCCCTTGAGCAGTTCTTC.